Shown below are 25 T cell receptor beta chains from a single sample sequenced in a study. TCRdb re-derived calls from the 5' RACE reads in MiXCR, one entry per CDR3 protein. The data contain approximately 6,200 distinct CDR3 sequences, 34% of them singletons. What was sequenced was naive CD4+ T cells sorted from a lymph node. Subset reported: naive CD4+ T cells, CD4+CD45RA+CD25-. The receptors were sampled from a female donor with breast cancer.

V usage is TRBV4-3 and J usage is TRBJ1-5; D is uncertain. Trimming left V 0 bases short and J 0 bases short, with 0 bases between. The length of the CDR3 is 13 residues. The germline V gene has CDR1 LGHNA and CDR2 YSLEER. The CDR3 nucleotides are TGCGCCAGCAGCCAAGATAGCAATCAGCCCCAGCATTTT. It codes for CASSQDSNQPQHF.

This clonotype is medium-sized (0.01 to 0.1%) within its sample. The chain is built from TRBV28 and TRBJ2-7; tentatively, D is TRBD1 (5 bases). CDR3 length: 11 amino acids. Germline CDR1 reads MDHEN; CDR2 reads SYDVKM. Trimming cost V 5 bases and J 6 bases, with 8 bases left between them. CDR3 sequence (DNA): TGTGCCAGCAGTACCAGGGTCGAGCAGTACTTC. Its protein product is CASSTRVEQYF.

This clonotype is categorized as medium-sized. The V gene is TRBV9, the J gene TRBJ1-1, with D tentatively TRBD1 (6 bases). V was clipped by 0 bases and J by 5 bases, with 11 bases between them. This CDR3 is 14 amino acids long. Per germline, CDR1 SGDLS and CDR2 YYNGEE. CDR3 loop: CASSVDLRGTEAFF. The CDR3 DNA reads as TGTGCCAGCAGCGTAGATTTGAGGGGGACTGAAGCTTTCTTT.

On this clonotype itself: Mismatch with germline at one junction end may stem from a read error. The chain uses TRBV6-1 and TRBJ2-1; TRBD1 aligns across 7 bases. This CDR3 contains 16 residues. Germline assignment: CDR1 MNHNS and CDR2 SASEGT. The CDR3 region has the DNA TGTGCCAGCAGGAATAGGGGACAGTCCTCCAACAATGAGCAGTTCTTC. It specifies CASRNRGQSSNNEQFF.

This chain joins TRBV20-1 and TRBJ1-5; D is uncertain. Germline V gene data show CDR1 as DFQATT and CDR2 as SNEGSKA (reference sequence). This CDR3 region has 12 residues. Trimming pared 6 bases from V and 7 bases from J, leaving 13 bases between. CDR3 sequence (DNA): TGCAGTGCGCATAACGGTGTCCAGCCCCAGCATTTT. It yields the protein CSAHNGVQPQHF.

The chain links TRBV20-1 to TRBJ1-5, with a tentative D call TRBD1 (6 bases). The germline V and J ends were trimmed by 4 bases and 3 bases, with 10 bases remaining between them. This CDR3 has 13 residues. The germline V gene encodes CDR1 DFQATT and CDR2 SNEGSKA (reference sequence). The CDR3 loop reads CSATTGDNQPQHF. The CDR3 DNA follows: TGCAGTGCTACGACAGGAGACAATCAGCCCCAGCATTTT.

This clonotype appeared a few times. CDR3 amino acids: CASSEGGYGAEAFF. The CDR3, as DNA: TGTGCCAGCAGTGAAGGAGGGTACGGGGCTGAAGCTTTCTTT. The gene calls are TRBV25-1 and TRBJ1-1, with D hard to call. V was clipped by 2 bases and J by 6 bases, with 13 bases between them. CDR3 length: 14 amino acids. Germline values: CDR1 MGHDK, CDR2 SYGVNS.

About this clonotype itself: Its ends do not fully match the called genes, so a read error is possible. The chain recombines TRBV6-1 with TRBJ1-2, with a weak D call TRBD1 (5 bases). The CDR3 runs to 15 residues. CDR1 and CDR2 (germline): MNHNS, SASEGT. CDR3 coding DNA: TGTGCCAGCAGTGAATCGCTGGAAGACAGCTATGGCTACGCCTTC. Its protein product is CASSESLEDSYGYAF.

There are a few counts of this clonotype. The chain couples TRBV7-9 to TRBJ2-5; D is ambiguous. This CDR3 is 14 amino acids long. V shed 4 bases and J shed 3 bases, with 12 bases lying between them. The germline gives CDR1 SEHNR, CDR2 FQNEAQ (reference sequence). CDR3 bases: TGTGCCAGCAGCTCCCTCGGGTACAAAGAGACCCAGTACTTC. Protein: CASSSLGYKETQYF.

The chain is built from TRBV7-2 and TRBJ2-5; 10 bases agree with TRBD2. J was trimmed by 4 bases and V by 3 bases; bases with no gene match: 5. CDR3 length equals 15 residues. Germline V gene lookup returns CDR1 SGHTA and CDR2 FQGNSA. The chain's CDR3 is CASSFGSGRRETQYF. For the CDR3, the DNA is TGTGCCAGCAGCTTCGGTAGCGGGAGGAGAGAGACCCAGTACTTC.

By sample share, this clonotype is medium-sized. This chain links TRBV7-3 with TRBJ1-1; no firm D call. Per germline, CDR1 SGHTA and CDR2 FQGTGA. V was clipped by 3 bases and J by 1 base, with 6 bases between them. This CDR3 is 13 amino acids long. The DNA for the CDR3 is TGTGCCAGCAGCTTTAATGGGAACACTGAAGCTTTCTTT. Amino acid sequence: CASSFNGNTEAFF.

This clonotype is medium-sized (0.01 to 0.1%) by share. V gene TRBV6-1 combines with J gene TRBJ1-1; D remains unclear. Germline CDR1 and CDR2: MNHNS and SASEGT. The CDR3 extends over 14 amino acids. The V end was cut by 0 bases, the J end by 4 bases, with 9 bases between. The CDR3: CASSEALASTEAFF. CDR3 DNA: TGTGCCAGCAGTGAAGCGCTCGCGAGCACTGAAGCTTTCTTT.

The chain recombines TRBV30 with TRBJ1-1, with TRBD1 matching 9 bases. Germline CDR1 and CDR2: GTSNPN and SVGIG (reference sequence). The CDR3 covers 13 residues. The V gene end was trimmed by 5 bases and the J gene end by 4 bases; junction bases not matched to a gene: 5. The CDR3 loop reads CAWPGQGLTEAFF. CDR3 bases: TGTGCCTGGCCGGGACAGGGACTCACTGAAGCTTTCTTT. Full variable domain (missing parts from reference TRBV30 and TRBJ1-1): SQTIHQWPATLVQPVGSPLSLECTVEGTSNPNLYWYRQAAGRGLQLLFYSVGIGQISSEVPQNLSASRPQDRQFILSSKKLLLSDSGFYLCAWPGQGLTEAFFGQGTRLTVV.

The CDR3 here is CASSEAGYEQYF. For the CDR3, the DNA is TGTGCCAGCAGTGAAGCTGGCTACGAGCAGTACTTC. This chain connects TRBV6-1 to TRBJ2-7; no reliable D call. Germline CDR1 MNHNS, CDR2 SASEGT. This CDR3 has 12 residues. With 0 bases removed from V and 3 bases from J, the gap between germline ends came to 3 bases.

Turning to this clonotype: The junction departs from germline at one end; a sequencing error may be responsible. V usage is TRBV7-8 and J usage is TRBJ1-2; D is undetermined. CDR3 length equals 16 residues. The germline V gene has CDR1 SGHVS and CDR2 FQNEAQ. The DNA for the CDR3 is TGTGTCAGCAGCATACGTGCAGCCAATCACCAAGATGGCTACACCTTC. Encoded protein: CVSSIRAANHQDGYTF.

By share, this clonotype counts as medium-sized. The genes are TRBV10-3 and TRBJ2-6, with unresolved D. The CDR3 runs 15 residues. Germline V gene lookup returns CDR1 ENHRY and CDR2 SYGVKD. The germline V and J ends were trimmed by 0 bases and 0 bases, with 3 bases remaining between them. DNA for the CDR3: TGTGCCATCAGTGAGTCCATCTCTGGGGCCAACGTCCTGACTTTC. This translates into CAISESISGANVLTF.

The genes are TRBV2 and TRBJ1-1; TRBD1 is a possible D gene (5 bases). CDR3 length: 14 amino acids. The germline V gene encodes CDR1 SNHLY and CDR2 FYNNEI. The V end was cut by 6 bases, the J end by 0 bases, with 11 bases between. The CDR3: CASSDRFMNTEAFF. As DNA, the CDR3 is TGTGCCAGCAGCGACAGATTCATGAACACTGAAGCTTTCTTT.

This clonotype was recorded a few times. The chain couples TRBV30 to TRBJ1-2; D is perhaps TRBD1 (5 bases). The germline V gene encodes CDR1 GTSNPN and CDR2 SVGIG (reference sequence). Deletions cut 5 bases from V and 2 bases from J, with 9 bases between. The CDR3 is 12 residues long. For the CDR3, the DNA is TGTGCCTGGGAATGGGGGAACTATGGCTACACCTTC. Translating gives CAWEWGNYGYTF.

The chain joins TRBV20-1 to TRBJ1-5; D is ambiguous. This CDR3 region has 13 residues. The V and J ends lost 7 bases and 4 bases respectively, with 14 bases between them. The germline gives CDR1 DFQATT, CDR2 SNEGSKA (reference sequence). CDR3 amino acids: CSGSTDLNQPQHF. The CDR3 region has the DNA TGCAGTGGGTCAACAGACCTAAATCAGCCCCAGCATTTT.

Judged by abundance, this clonotype is medium-sized (0.01 to 0.1%). The genes are TRBV30 and TRBJ1-5; tentative D call: TRBD1 (6 bases). The CDR3 length is 15 residues. Per the germline V gene, CDR1 is GTSNPN and CDR2 is SVGIG (reference sequence). Trimming pared 1 base from V and 3 bases from J, leaving 13 bases between. The DNA of the CDR3 is TGTGCCTGGAGTGAGACAGGTCAAATCAATCAGCCCCAGCATTTT. It specifies CAWSETGQINQPQHF.

By proportion, this clonotype is medium-sized. V and J are TRBV20-1 and TRBJ1-1, with D uncertain. The CDR3 contains 12 residues. Trimming left V 0 bases short and J 4 bases short, with 6 bases between. CDR1 and CDR2 (germline): DFQATT, SNEGSKA (reference sequence). CDR3 in DNA: TGCAGTGCTAGAGAACAGTTCACTGAAGCTTTCTTT. Its translation: CSAREQFTEAFF.

The gene calls are TRBV20-1 and TRBJ2-1; a weak D match, TRBD2 (6 bases). The CDR3 contains 11 residues. Per germline, CDR1 DFQATT and CDR2 SNEGSKA (reference sequence). Deletions cut 2 bases from V and 7 bases from J, with 6 bases between. In DNA, the CDR3 is TGCAGTGCTAGACTAGCGAATGAGCAGTTCTTC. Translated: CSARLANEQFF.

This chain uses TRBV4-1 with TRBJ1-1; D unclear. Trimming removed 1 base at V and 8 bases at J, with 20 bases between. CDR3 size: 16 residues. Germline V lookup: CDR1 MGHRA, CDR2 YSYEKL. The CDR3, as DNA: TGCGCCAGCAGCCAAGCTTTGATCCGGCAGAACCCCGAAGCTTTCTTT. This translates into CASSQALIRQNPEAFF.

By frequency in the sample, this clonotype is medium-sized. The rearrangement links TRBV6-1 to TRBJ1-1; D uncertain. Germline CDR1 reads MNHNS; CDR2 reads SASEGT. Trimming shortened V by 2 bases and J by 3 bases, and 10 bases separated the two germline ends. The CDR3 sequence is 14 residues long. CDR3 sequence: CASSEQSQDTEAFF. As DNA, the CDR3 is TGTGCCAGCAGTGAACAATCCCAGGACACTGAAGCTTTCTTT.

By share, this clonotype ranks as medium-sized. V and J are TRBV6-5 and TRBJ1-1; tentatively, D is TRBD1 (5 bases). The germline V gene has CDR1 MNHEY and CDR2 SVGAGI. Trimming removed 3 bases from V and 8 bases from J, with 19 bases in between. The CDR3 is made up of 15 amino acids. The DNA of the CDR3 is TGTGCCAGCAGTTATCGTGGGCGTGAGGGACCCGAAGCTTTCTTT. This codes for CASSYRGREGPEAFF.